This passage covers 14 T cell receptor beta chains from one sample sequenced in a study of blood T cells in healthy people across ages. Primed by a sample-barcoded 5' primer and a J-beta primer mix, a second PCR proceeded for 7 to 11 cycles. TCRdb re-called the 5' RACE reads through MiXCR, storing one row per CDR3 protein. The data contain more than 1,400,000 distinct CDR3 sequences, 35% to 45% of them singletons. The sequenced material came from blood. The source of these receptors is a woman between 18 and 29 years old in good health.

This chain connects TRBV9 to TRBJ2-1, with 14 bases fitting TRBD2. The trim removed 4 bases at V and 2 bases at J, leaving 8 bases unmatched. The germline V gene encodes CDR1 SGDLS and CDR2 YYNGEE. The CDR3 length is 18 residues. The CDR3 spells CASSPRTSGRPTYNEQFF. The DNA for the CDR3 is TGTGCCAGCAGCCCCCGGACTAGCGGGAGGCCAACCTACAATGAGCAGTTCTTC.

In its sample, this clonotype was seen a few times. This chain connects TRBV18 to TRBJ1-1; TRBD1 is a possible D gene (5 bases). Per germline, CDR1 KGHSH and CDR2 LQKENI. The CDR3 is made up of 16 amino acids. Trimming stripped 2 bases from V and 4 bases from J, with 17 bases between. As DNA, the CDR3 is TGTGCCAGCTCACCAAAGGAAGGGGTGAAACGCACTGAAGCTTTCTTT. Its translation is CASSPKEGVKRTEAFF.

The J gene is TRBJ2-3, the V gene TRBV7-3, with 9 bases aligning to TRBD2. The CDR3 length is 16 residues. The J segment lost 5 bases and the V segment lost 2 bases, leaving 8 bases of the junction unmatched. Germline V gene sequence: CDR1 SGHTA, CDR2 FQGTGA. CDR3 nucleotide sequence: TGTGCCAGCAGCTTAGCCGCTAGCGGGAAGGGAGATACGCAGTATTTT. It is translated as CASSLAASGKGDTQYF.

With respect to this clonotype: The junction departs from germline at one end; a sequencing error may be responsible. The rearrangement links TRBV15 to TRBJ1-2; 7 nucleotides align to TRBD1. CDR1 is LNHNV, CDR2 YYDKDF, per germline (reference sequence). This CDR3 contains 13 residues. CDR3 region: CAASRGQVYGYTF. The CDR3 DNA sequence: TGTGCCGCCAGCAGAGGACAGGTTTATGGCTACACCTTC.

This clonotype has only one observation. This chain uses TRBV20-1 with TRBJ2-1; TRBD2 matches 8 bases. CDR3 length equals 13 residues. The V and J ends lost 4 bases and 4 bases, in that order; junction bases with no gene match: 3. Looked up from germline, CDR1 is DFQATT and CDR2 is SNEGSKA (reference sequence). Here the CDR3 DNA reads TGCAGTGCTACTAGCGGGCGTTACAATGAGCAGTTCTTC. Its protein product is CSATSGRYNEQFF.

The chain employs TRBV6-1 and TRBJ1-2; the D gene is possibly TRBD1 (5 bases). Germline-derived CDR1 and CDR2 are MNHNS and SASEGT. The CDR3 loop spans 14 amino acids. Trimming shortened V by 7 bases and J by 5 bases, and 17 bases separated the two germline ends. The CDR3 reads CASTVAGLNYGYTF. The CDR3 DNA reads TGTGCCAGCACCGTAGCAGGGCTGAATTATGGCTACACCTTC.

This clonotype has a single count. V usage is TRBV25-1 and J usage is TRBJ1-2; possibly TRBD1 for D (6 bases). CDR3 length equals 18 residues. Germline CDR1 MGHDK, CDR2 SYGVNS. V lost 7 bases and J lost 4, with 28 bases in between. The CDR3 protein is CASTGGAQGGKMGYGYTF. The CDR3 region has the DNA TGTGCCAGCACCGGAGGGGCACAAGGGGGAAAAATGGGCTATGGCTACACCTTC.

The rearrangement links TRBV24-1 to TRBJ2-1; 11 positions match TRBD1. V lost 4 bases and J lost 5; bases outside the gene matches: 6. The CDR3 covers 16 residues. Germline V gene sequence: CDR1 KGHDR, CDR2 SFDVKD. CDR3 nucleotide sequence: TGTGCCACCAGTGACCAGGGACAGGGGGGAAACAATGAGCAGTTCTTC. Translated: CATSDQGQGGNNEQFF.

This clonotype was seen a handful of times. The chain employs TRBV12-3 or TRBV12-4 and TRBJ2-1; 9 nucleotides align to TRBD1. This CDR3 contains 16 residues. V lost 5 bases, J lost 6 bases, and 11 bases stayed unmatched. The DNA for the CDR3 is TGTGCCAGCAGTGGCGACCGGGACAGGGAGTCCAATGAGCAGTTCTTC. It specifies CASSGDRDRESNEQFF.

Relative to its sample, this clonotype is medium-sized. One base away lies a much larger clone, so this may be a sequencing read error. V usage is TRBV6-6 and J usage is TRBJ2-1, with TRBD1 identical over 8 bases. In germline, CDR1 is MNHNY, CDR2 SVGAGI (reference sequence). This CDR3 contains 14 residues. Trimming cost V 5 bases and J 7 bases; bases outside gene matches: 7. The CDR3 here is CASSAGQEGNEQFF. CDR3 nucleotides: TGTGCCAGCAGTGCGGGACAGGAAGGGAATGAGCAGTTCTTC.

About this clonotype: A much larger clone differs by one base, so this may be a read error. V usage is TRBV29-1 and J usage is TRBJ2-5; the match to TRBD2 covers 14 bases. Germline V gene lookup returns CDR1 SQVTM and CDR2 ANQGSEA. The CDR3 is 14 residues long. The V gene end was trimmed by 2 bases and the J gene end by 13 bases; junction bases not matched to a gene: 9. CDR3 sequence: CSVETGTSGSWLYF. Here the CDR3 DNA reads TGCAGCGTTGAAACCGGGACTAGCGGGAGTTGGCTGTACTTC.

This clonotype was recorded once. The chain combines TRBV14 with TRBJ2-1; D perhaps matches TRBD1 (5 bases). Trimming pared 1 base from V and 12 bases from J, leaving 13 bases between. CDR1 SGHDN and CDR2 FVKESK come from the germline V gene. The CDR3 spans 13 residues. CDR3 residues: CASSQVGARGQFF. Written as DNA, the CDR3 is TGTGCCAGCAGCCAAGTTGGGGCTAGGGGGCAGTTCTTC.

This clonotype was detected only a few times. This chain links TRBV3-1 with TRBJ2-7, with D perhaps matching TRBD2 (5 bases). V shed 6 bases and J shed 6 bases, with 21 bases lying between them. Germline CDR1 LGHDT, CDR2 YNNKEL (reference sequence). The CDR3 runs 15 residues. The CDR3 DNA sequence: TGTGCCAGCAGGGATGAGCGCGGAGGTCGTTCCGAGCAGTACTTC. As protein: CASRDERGGRSEQYF.

The chain combines TRBV6-5 with TRBJ2-3; 16 positions match TRBD2. This CDR3 region has 20 residues. The V and J ends lost 0 bases and 5 bases, in that order; junction bases with no gene match: 11. CDR1 is MNHEY, CDR2 SVGAGI, per germline. CDR3 residues: CASSYSGTSGRAFLLDTQYF. The CDR3 region has the DNA TGTGCCAGCAGTTACTCCGGGACTAGCGGGAGGGCCTTTTTGTTAGATACGCAGTATTTT.